Shown below are 20 T cell receptor beta chains from a single sample sequenced in a study of OX40 agonist ivuxolimab in advanced cancers. Data came from immunoSEQ multiplex PCR; TCRdb stores just in-frame clones and leaves some out. The table records some 98,000 clones, about 92% of them present only once. The specimen was CD4+ or CD8+ T cells sorted from blood, collected in a trial of the OX40 agonist ivuxolimab. The receptors here all came from an adult with an advanced solid tumor such as melanoma, head and neck, liver or kidney cancer.

The chain recombines TRBV5-1 with TRBJ2-1, with D tentatively TRBD1 (5 bases). The CDR3 consists of 14 residues. The germline CDR1 and CDR2 sequences are SGHRS and YFSETQ. V was pared by 2 bases and J by 9 bases, with 15 bases between. DNA of the CDR3: TGCGCCAGCAGCTTAGGACAACTTCAGGCTGAGCAGTTCTTC. This translates into CASSLGQLQAEQFF.

The rearrangement uses TRBV30 and TRBJ1-6, with D unresolved. Germline CDR1 is GTSNPN and CDR2 is SVGIG (reference sequence). V lost 3 bases to trimming and J lost 8 bases, with 14 bases between them. The CDR3 length is 14 residues. The DNA for the CDR3 is TGTGCCTGGAGCGTTCTGGCCGTGGATTCACCCCTCCACTTT. Its protein is CAWSVLAVDSPLHF.

The chain employs TRBV10-3 and TRBJ1-1; D remains unclear. The length of the CDR3 is 18 residues. Germline assignment: CDR1 ENHRY and CDR2 SYGVKD. Trimming took off 0 bases at V and 1 base at J, with 18 bases between the two ends. The chain's CDR3 is CAISESRSVLRGNTEAFF. In nucleotides, the CDR3 is TGTGCCATCAGTGAGTCGAGATCGGTCCTCCGGGGGAACACTGAAGCTTTCTTT.

V gene TRBV5-1 combines with J gene TRBJ2-5; D not certain. V lost 0 bases and J 5 bases, leaving 8 bases between the germline ends. Germline CDR1 and CDR2: SGHRS and YFSETQ. The CDR3 consists of 13 residues. The CDR3 nucleotides are TGCGCCAGCAGCTTGGGAGGTTGGGAGACCCAGTACTTC. Translation gives CASSLGGWETQYF.

The J gene is TRBJ2-3, the V gene TRBV29-1; no definite D call. The CDR3 runs to 11 residues. Germline values: CDR1 SQVTM, CDR2 ANQGSEA. V gave up 0 bases and J gave up 7 bases, with 5 bases separating them. The CDR3 reads CSVEDRYTQYF. CDR3 nucleotides: TGCAGCGTTGAAGATCGATATACGCAGTATTTT.

DNA for the CDR3: TGTGCCAGCAGCCAATCCTACAATGAGCAGTTCTTC. It translates to CASSQSYNEQFF. The chain recombines TRBV9 with TRBJ2-1; no reliable D call. The CDR3 contains 12 residues. Germline V CDR1 and CDR2: SGDLS, YYNGEE. The V gene lost 4 bases and the J gene lost 1 base, with 3 bases spanning the gap.

This rearrangement joins TRBV15 to TRBJ1-1; a possible D gene is TRBD1 (5 bases). V shed 1 base and J shed 1 base, with 13 bases lying between them. CDR3 size: 16 residues. The germline gives CDR1 LNHNV, CDR2 YYDKDF (reference sequence). The CDR3 spells CATSRGRGRANTEAFF. The DNA for the CDR3 is TGTGCCACCAGCAGAGGACGAGGCAGGGCGAACACTGAAGCTTTCTTT.

The genes are TRBV11-3 and TRBJ2-6; D gene unclear. Germline CDR1 SGHNT, CDR2 YENEEA. The V and J ends lost 3 bases and 0 bases respectively, with 6 bases between them. CDR3 length: 15 residues. The CDR3 region is CASSFLVSGANVLTF. For the CDR3, the DNA is TGTGCCAGCAGCTTCCTTGTCTCTGGGGCCAACGTCCTGACTTTC.

This clone was picked up one time. The chain has TRBV5-1 and TRBJ2-5; 11 bases are shared with TRBD2. V lost 0 bases to trimming and J lost 2 bases; unmatched junction nucleotides: 3. This CDR3 is built from 16 residues. Per germline, CDR1 SGHRS and CDR2 YFSETQ. The CDR3 spells CASSLVLAGGQETQYF. The CDR3 bases are TGCGCCAGCAGCTTGGTTCTAGCGGGGGGTCAAGAGACCCAGTACTTC.

The genes are TRBV4-1 and TRBJ1-3, with D possibly TRBD1 on 5 matching bases. From germline, CDR1 is MGHRA and CDR2 YSYEKL. The CDR3 contains 20 residues. V was shortened by 0 bases and J by 0 bases, with 21 bases between the two germline ends. CDR3 region: CASSQDLPLRQKSSGNTIYF. The CDR3 nucleotides are TGCGCCAGCAGCCAAGATCTCCCCCTAAGACAGAAGAGCTCTGGAAACACCATATATTTT.

This sequence joins TRBV7-2 and TRBJ2-5; 9 nucleotides match TRBD1. From germline, CDR1 is SGHTA and CDR2 FQGNSA. The CDR3 covers 14 residues. The J segment lost 3 bases and the V segment lost 5 bases, leaving 4 bases of the junction unmatched. CDR3 amino acids: CASSPWTGEETQYF. In DNA, the CDR3 is TGTGCCAGCAGCCCTTGGACAGGGGAAGAGACCCAGTACTTC.

This chain links TRBV2 with TRBJ2-1; D remains ambiguous. The length of the CDR3 is 11 residues. V lost 3 bases and J lost 9, with 6 bases in between. The V gene's germline CDR1 is SNHLY and CDR2 FYNNEI. This chain's CDR3 is CASSEMGEQFF. The CDR3 DNA is TGTGCCAGCAGTGAGATGGGTGAGCAGTTCTTC.

The genes are TRBV5-1 and TRBJ1-3, with D maybe TRBD1 (5 bases). The CDR3 loop spans 16 amino acids. Germline-derived CDR1 and CDR2 are SGHRS and YFSETQ. The V gene lost 4 bases and the J gene lost 0 bases, with 14 bases spanning the gap. DNA for the CDR3: TGCGCCAGCAGCCCGGATGGGGCTTACTCTGGAAACACCATATATTTT. It translates to CASSPDGAYSGNTIYF.

The rearrangement links TRBV6-1 to TRBJ2-1, with D maybe TRBD2 (6 bases). Germline V gene sequence: CDR1 MNHNS, CDR2 SASEGT. The CDR3 covers 14 residues. Trimming pared 6 bases from V and 6 bases from J, leaving 15 bases between. CDR3 loop: CASRTSNKGNEQFF. The CDR3, as DNA: TGTGCCAGCAGAACTAGCAATAAAGGCAATGAGCAGTTCTTC.

The genes are TRBV6-1 and TRBJ1-1; no firm D call. The germline CDR1 and CDR2 sequences are MNHNS and SASEGT. Trimming left V 6 bases short and J 3 bases short, with 5 bases between. The CDR3 runs 11 residues. The CDR3 here is CASRSYTEAFF. CDR3 bases: TGTGCCAGCAGGAGCTACACTGAAGCTTTCTTT.

The chain carries TRBV15 and TRBJ2-4, with D unresolved. The CDR3 totals 15 residues. Germline loops: CDR1 LNHNV, CDR2 YYDKDF (reference sequence). V gave up 0 bases and J gave up 5 bases, with 11 bases separating them. This chain's CDR3 is CATSRDPGGQNIQYF. The DNA of the CDR3 is TGTGCCACCAGCAGAGACCCCGGTGGGCAAAACATTCAGTACTTC.

V and J are TRBV5-1 and TRBJ1-4; no definite D call. Trimming removed 0 bases from V and 4 bases from J, with 13 bases in between. This CDR3 has 16 amino acids. In germline, CDR1 is SGHRS, CDR2 YFSETQ. The CDR3 reads CASSLGTSGGNEKLFF. Here the CDR3 DNA reads TGCGCCAGCAGCTTGGGGACCTCGGGTGGTAATGAAAAACTGTTTTTT.

CDR3 sequence: CASSSRSSNYGYTF. In nucleotides, the CDR3 is TGTGCCAGCAGTTCCCGGTCTTCTAACTATGGCTACACCTTC. The chain recombines TRBV6-5 with TRBJ1-2; no definite D call. The ends were cut back, 4 bases at V and 0 bases at J, with 9 bases in the middle. CDR3 size: 14 residues. Germline values: CDR1 MNHEY, CDR2 SVGAGI.

In the case of this clone: The junction and the germline gene differ at one end; a read error may be behind it. The chain employs TRBV7-7 and TRBJ2-2; D is unclear. Germline CDR1 and CDR2: SSHAT and FNYEAQ (reference sequence). The CDR3 length is 14 residues. CDR3 coding DNA: TGTGCTAGCAGCCAAAGACTGAACACCGGGGAGCTGTTTTTT. Translating gives CASSQRLNTGELFF.

The chain uses TRBV28 and TRBJ1-2, with 10 bases that match TRBD1. The CDR3 is 19 amino acids. Per the germline V gene, CDR1 is MDHEN and CDR2 is SYDVKM. J gave up 4 bases and V 5 bases, and 19 bases lay outside the gene matches. DNA of the CDR3: TGTGCCAGCAGTCGCATTGGCCCTTGGGACAGGGGAGATGGCTATGGCTACACCTTC. This sequence encodes CASSRIGPWDRGDGYGYTF.